One sample yielded the 12 T cell receptor beta chains listed below, sequenced in a study of shared clonotypes between healthy human individuals. Here immunoSEQ multiplex PCR was the method, and the copy in TCRdb shows in-frame clones only, minus some. The sample has 550,000 to 700,000 clones, around three quarters seen once. The specimen was memory CD4+ T cells sorted from blood. The subset denotes: CD45RA-negative fraction. Receptor source: a young woman in good health.

This clone has only a few counts. CDR3 in DNA: TGTGCCAGCAGCGCAGGACTAGCGGTTACCTACGAGCAGTACTTC. This encodes CASSAGLAVTYEQYF. The chain is built from TRBV9 and TRBJ2-7, with TRBD2 matching 10 bases. The germline V gene encodes CDR1 SGDLS and CDR2 YYNGEE. CDR3 length: 15 residues. J lost 2 bases, V lost 3 bases, and 5 bases had no gene match.

V usage is TRBV30 and J usage is TRBJ2-2; 11 bases agree with TRBD2. J gave up 0 bases and V 0 bases, and 9 bases lay outside the gene matches. The CDR3 spans 19 residues. Germline lookup yields CDR1 GTSNPN and CDR2 SVGIG (reference sequence). This CDR3 is CAWSVLRTSGWTNTGELFF. The CDR3 DNA sequence: TGTGCCTGGAGTGTACTGAGGACTAGCGGGTGGACGAACACCGGGGAGCTGTTTTTT.

The chain links TRBV29-1 to TRBJ1-1; D gene uncertain. Germline CDR1 SQVTM, CDR2 ANQGSEA. V gave up 8 bases and J gave up 1 base, with 14 bases separating them. This CDR3 spans 13 amino acids. The CDR3 here is CSSQWTQNTEAFF. Written as DNA, the CDR3 is TGCAGCTCACAATGGACGCAGAACACTGAAGCTTTCTTT.

The CDR3 region has the DNA TGTGCCAGCAGCAATCAAGGACCCGGGGAGCTGTTTTTT. Translating it yields CASSNQGPGELFF. The V and J genes are TRBV11-2 and TRBJ2-2; D ambiguous. The V and J ends lost 5 bases and 6 bases respectively, with 10 bases between them. The germline gives CDR1 SGHAT, CDR2 FQNNGV. There are 13 residues in the CDR3.

The chain couples TRBV10-1 to TRBJ2-3, with D possibly matching TRBD2 (6 bases). This CDR3 is 17 amino acids long. V lost 2 bases and J 0 bases, leaving 15 bases between the germline ends. CDR1 and CDR2 (germline): WNHNN, SYGVQD (reference sequence). This CDR3 reads CASSETDASDSTDTQYF. The CDR3 DNA reads TGCGCCAGCAGTGAGACAGACGCTAGCGATAGCACAGATACGCAGTATTTT.

The chain joins TRBV6-5 to TRBJ2-3; 8 bases fit TRBD1. The germline V gene has CDR1 MNHEY and CDR2 SVGAGI. V gave up 6 bases and J gave up 3 bases; unmatched junction bases: 2. The length of the CDR3 is 13 residues. CDR3 coding DNA: TGTGCCAGCAGGGGACAGGTTACAGATACGCAGTATTTT. The encoded protein is CASRGQVTDTQYF.

This rearrangement joins TRBV10-1 to TRBJ2-1; 10 nucleotides agree with TRBD2. This CDR3 region has 17 residues. V lost 3 bases, J lost 3 bases, and 8 bases stayed unmatched. Germline CDR1 WNHNN, CDR2 SYGVQD (reference sequence). CDR3 loop: CASSDGISGRFYNEQFF. DNA of the CDR3: TGCGCCAGCAGTGATGGGATTAGCGGGAGGTTCTACAATGAGCAGTTCTTC.

V and J are TRBV7-2 and TRBJ2-7; 8 nucleotides agree with TRBD1. CDR3 length: 17 residues. Germline assignment: CDR1 SGHTA and CDR2 FQGNSA. V trimming: 1 base; J trimming: 5 bases; junction bases outside the gene matches: 13. CDR3 loop: CASSLVGGQAFANEQYF. The CDR3 bases are TGTGCCAGCAGCTTAGTAGGGGGACAGGCCTTTGCGAACGAGCAGTACTTC.

The CDR3 sequence: CASRPAEPYEQYF. The CDR3 coding sequence is TGTGCCAGCAGACCAGCCGAACCGTACGAGCAGTACTTC. This sequence joins TRBV6-9 and TRBJ2-7; no definite D call. This CDR3 has 13 residues. Germline V gene lookup returns CDR1 MNHGY and CDR2 SVAAGI. Trimming removed 6 bases from V and 4 bases from J, with 13 bases in between.

J is TRBJ1-2 and V is TRBV6-5; D might be TRBD1 (6 bases). In germline, CDR1 is MNHEY, CDR2 SVGAGI. V was trimmed by 6 bases and J by 4 bases, leaving 15 bases between them. The CDR3 contains 14 residues. Here the CDR3 reads CASRKRGEGYGYTF. CDR3 nucleotides: TGTGCCAGCAGAAAGAGGGGGGAAGGCTATGGCTACACCTTC.

The CDR3 sequence is CASSARGPTDTQYF. The CDR3 region has the DNA TGTGCCAGCAGCGCCAGAGGCCCCACAGATACGCAGTATTTT. This chain uses TRBV21-1 with TRBJ2-3; the listed D gene, TRBD2, was not tested against the DNA. TRBV21-1 corresponds to a pseudogene. The CDR3 has 14 amino acids.

The chain couples TRBV30 to TRBJ1-5; D remains ambiguous. V was pared by 1 base and J by 9 bases, with 13 bases between. This CDR3 has 13 residues. CDR1 and CDR2 from the germline V gene are GTSNPN and SVGIG (reference sequence). The CDR3 sequence is CAWSASPEGPQHF. CDR3 bases: TGTGCCTGGAGTGCCTCCCCCGAGGGGCCCCAGCATTTT.